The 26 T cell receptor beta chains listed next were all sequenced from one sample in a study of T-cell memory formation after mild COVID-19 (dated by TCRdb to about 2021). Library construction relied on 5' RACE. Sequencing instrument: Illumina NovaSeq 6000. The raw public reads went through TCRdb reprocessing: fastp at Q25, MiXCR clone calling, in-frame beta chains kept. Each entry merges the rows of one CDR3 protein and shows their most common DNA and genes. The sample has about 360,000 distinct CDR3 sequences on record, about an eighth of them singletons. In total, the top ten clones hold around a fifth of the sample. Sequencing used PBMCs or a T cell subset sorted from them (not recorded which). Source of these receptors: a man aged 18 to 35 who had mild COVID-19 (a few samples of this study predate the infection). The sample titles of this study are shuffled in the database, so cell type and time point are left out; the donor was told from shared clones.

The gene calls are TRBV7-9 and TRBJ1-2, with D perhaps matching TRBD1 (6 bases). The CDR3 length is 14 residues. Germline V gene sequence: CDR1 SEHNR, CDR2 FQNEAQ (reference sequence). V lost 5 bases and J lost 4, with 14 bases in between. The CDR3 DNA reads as TGTGCCAGCAGCCTCGAGGGGGGTTTCTATGGCTACACCTTC. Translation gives CASSLEGGFYGYTF.

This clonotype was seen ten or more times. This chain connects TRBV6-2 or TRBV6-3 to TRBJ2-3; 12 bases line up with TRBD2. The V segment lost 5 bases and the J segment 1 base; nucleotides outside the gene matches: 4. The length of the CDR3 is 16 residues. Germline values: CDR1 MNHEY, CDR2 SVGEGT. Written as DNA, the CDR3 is TGTGCCAGCAGTACCCGACTAGCGGGGGGCACAGATACGCAGTATTTT. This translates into CASSTRLAGGTDTQYF.

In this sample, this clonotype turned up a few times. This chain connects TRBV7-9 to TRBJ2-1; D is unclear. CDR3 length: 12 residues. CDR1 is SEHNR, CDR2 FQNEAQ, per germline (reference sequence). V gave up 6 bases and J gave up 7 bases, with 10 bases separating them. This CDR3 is CASRATINEQFF. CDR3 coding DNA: TGTGCCAGCAGGGCTACCATTAATGAGCAGTTCTTC.

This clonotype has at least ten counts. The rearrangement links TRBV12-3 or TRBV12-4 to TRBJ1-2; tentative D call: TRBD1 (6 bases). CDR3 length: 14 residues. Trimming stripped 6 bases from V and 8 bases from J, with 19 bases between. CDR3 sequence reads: CASSLQGYPIGYTF. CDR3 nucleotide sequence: TGTGCCAGCAGCCTACAGGGATACCCCATCGGCTACACCTTC.

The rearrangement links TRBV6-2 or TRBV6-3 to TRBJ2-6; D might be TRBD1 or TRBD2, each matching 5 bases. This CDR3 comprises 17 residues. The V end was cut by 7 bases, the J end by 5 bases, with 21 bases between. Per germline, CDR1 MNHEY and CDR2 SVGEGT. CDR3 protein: CASTPGVFRARANVLTF. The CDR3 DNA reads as TGTGCCAGCACCCCCGGGGTATTCAGGGCTCGGGCCAACGTCCTGACTTTC.

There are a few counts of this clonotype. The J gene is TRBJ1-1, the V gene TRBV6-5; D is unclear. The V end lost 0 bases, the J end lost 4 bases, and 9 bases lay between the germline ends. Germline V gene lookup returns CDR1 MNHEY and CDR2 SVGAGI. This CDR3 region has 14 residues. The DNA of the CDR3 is TGTGCCAGCAGTTACTCACGGTCGGGCACTGAAGCTTTCTTT. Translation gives CASSYSRSGTEAFF.

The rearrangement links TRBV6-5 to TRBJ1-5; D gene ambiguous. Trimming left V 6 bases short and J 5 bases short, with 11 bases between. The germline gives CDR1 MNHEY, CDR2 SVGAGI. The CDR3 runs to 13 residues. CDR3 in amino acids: CASSPIIDQPQHF. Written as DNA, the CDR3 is TGTGCCAGCAGCCCCATCATTGATCAGCCCCAGCATTTT.

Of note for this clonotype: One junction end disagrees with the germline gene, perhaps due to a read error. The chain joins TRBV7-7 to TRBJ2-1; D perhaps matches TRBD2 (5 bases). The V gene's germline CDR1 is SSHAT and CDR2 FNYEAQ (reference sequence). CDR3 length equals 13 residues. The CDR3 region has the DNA TGTGCTAGCAGCTTAGCGCTCGCTGGTGAGCAGTTCTTC. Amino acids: CASSLALAGEQFF. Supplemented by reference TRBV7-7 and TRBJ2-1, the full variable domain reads GAGVSQSPRYKVTKRGQDVTLRCDPISSHATLYWYQQALGQGPEFLTYFNYEAQPDKSGLPSDRFSAERPEGSISTLTIQRTEQRDSAMYRCASSLALAGEQFFGPGTRLTVL.

The CDR3 bases are TGTGCCAGCAGTGGTTCTAGGGAAACACCCCTCCACTTT. It encodes CASSGSRETPLHF. The rearrangement links TRBV27 to TRBJ1-6; D not certain. The CDR3 contains 13 residues. Between the trimmed V and J ends, which lost 5 bases and 11 bases, there was a span of 13 bases. CDR1 MNHEY and CDR2 SMNVEV come from the germline V gene (reference sequence).

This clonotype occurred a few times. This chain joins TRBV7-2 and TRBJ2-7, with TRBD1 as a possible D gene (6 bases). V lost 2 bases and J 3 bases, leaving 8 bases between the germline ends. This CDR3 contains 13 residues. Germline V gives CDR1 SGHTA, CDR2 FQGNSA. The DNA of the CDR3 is TGTGCCAGCAGCTTAATAGGGGGCTACGAGCAGTACTTC. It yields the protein CASSLIGGYEQYF.

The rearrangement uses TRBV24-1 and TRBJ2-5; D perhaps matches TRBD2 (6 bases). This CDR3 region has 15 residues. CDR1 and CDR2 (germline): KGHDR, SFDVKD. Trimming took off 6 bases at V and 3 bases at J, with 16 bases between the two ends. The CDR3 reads CATSPGRWGEETQYF. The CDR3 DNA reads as TGTGCCACCAGTCCGGGACGGTGGGGGGAAGAGACCCAGTACTTC.

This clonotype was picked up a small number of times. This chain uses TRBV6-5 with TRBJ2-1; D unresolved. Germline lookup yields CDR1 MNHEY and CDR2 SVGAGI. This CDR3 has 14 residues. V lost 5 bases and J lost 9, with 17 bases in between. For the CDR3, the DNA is TGTGCCAGCAGTCCTAACACCGATTCAGTTGAGCAGTTCTTC. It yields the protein CASSPNTDSVEQFF.

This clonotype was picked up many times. The DNA for the CDR3 is TGTGCCAGCAGTCTACCACAGGGCAAGGCAGATACGCAGTATTTT. Amino acid sequence: CASSLPQGKADTQYF. The rearrangement joins TRBV6-2 or TRBV6-3 to TRBJ2-3; weak D call: TRBD1 (6 bases). Germline V gene sequence: CDR1 MNHEY, CDR2 SVGEGT. Trimming pared 5 bases from V and 4 bases from J, leaving 16 bases between. This CDR3 contains 15 residues.

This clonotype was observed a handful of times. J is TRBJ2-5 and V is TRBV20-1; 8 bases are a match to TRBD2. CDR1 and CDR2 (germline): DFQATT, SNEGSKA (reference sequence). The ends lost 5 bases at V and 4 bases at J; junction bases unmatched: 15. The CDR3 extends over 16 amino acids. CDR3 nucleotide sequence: TGCAGTGCTTCCTCGGATAGCGGGGCGAAGGGAGAGACCCAGTACTTC. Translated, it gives CSASSDSGAKGETQYF.

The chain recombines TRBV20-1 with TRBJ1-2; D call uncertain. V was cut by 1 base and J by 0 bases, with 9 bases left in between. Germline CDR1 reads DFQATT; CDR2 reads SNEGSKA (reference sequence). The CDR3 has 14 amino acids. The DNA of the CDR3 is TGCAGTGCTAGAGGGACGGCTGCTAACTATGGCTACACCTTC. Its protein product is CSARGTAANYGYTF.

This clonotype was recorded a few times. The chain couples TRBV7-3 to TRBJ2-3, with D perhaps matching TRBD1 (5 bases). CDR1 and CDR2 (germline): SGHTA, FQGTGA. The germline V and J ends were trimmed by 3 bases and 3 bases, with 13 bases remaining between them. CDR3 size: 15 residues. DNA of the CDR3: TGTGCCAGCAGCTTCCAGGGTTTAGGGACAGATACGCAGTATTTT. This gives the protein CASSFQGLGTDTQYF.

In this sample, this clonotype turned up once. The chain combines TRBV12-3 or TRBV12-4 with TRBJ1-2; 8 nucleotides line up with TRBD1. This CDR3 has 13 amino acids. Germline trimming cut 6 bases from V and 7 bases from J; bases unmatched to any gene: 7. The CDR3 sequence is CASSTGGRGGYTF. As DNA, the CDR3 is TGTGCCAGCAGCACAGGGGGGAGGGGTGGCTACACCTTC.

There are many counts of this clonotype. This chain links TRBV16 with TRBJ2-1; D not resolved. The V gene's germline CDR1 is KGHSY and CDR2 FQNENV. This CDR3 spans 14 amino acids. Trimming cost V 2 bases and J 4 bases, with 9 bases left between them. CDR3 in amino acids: CASSQGSRYNEQFF. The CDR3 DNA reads TGTGCCAGCAGCCAAGGGTCTCGGTACAATGAGCAGTTCTTC.

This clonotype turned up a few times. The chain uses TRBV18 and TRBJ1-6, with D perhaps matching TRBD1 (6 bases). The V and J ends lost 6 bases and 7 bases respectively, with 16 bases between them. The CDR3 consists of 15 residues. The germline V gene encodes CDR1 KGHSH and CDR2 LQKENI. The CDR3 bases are TGTGCCAGCTCCCCGTTCGGGGACATAAATTCACCCCTCCACTTT. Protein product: CASSPFGDINSPLHF.

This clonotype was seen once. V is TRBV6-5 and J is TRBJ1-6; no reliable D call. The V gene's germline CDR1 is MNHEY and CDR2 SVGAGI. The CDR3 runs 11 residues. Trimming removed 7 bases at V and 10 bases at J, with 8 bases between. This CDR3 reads CASTDGSPLHF. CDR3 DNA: TGTGCCAGCACTGATGGGTCACCCCTCCACTTT.

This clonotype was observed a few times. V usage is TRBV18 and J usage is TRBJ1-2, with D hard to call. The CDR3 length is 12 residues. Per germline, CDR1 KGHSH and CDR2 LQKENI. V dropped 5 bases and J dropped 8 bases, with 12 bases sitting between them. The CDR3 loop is CASSTQRWGYTF. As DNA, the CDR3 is TGTGCCAGCTCAACACAAAGGTGGGGCTACACCTTC. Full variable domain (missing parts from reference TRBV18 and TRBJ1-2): NAGVMQNPRHLVRRRGQEARLRCSPMKGHSHVYWYRQLPEEGLKFMVYLQKENIIDESGMPKERFSAEFPKEGPSILRIQQVVRGDSAAYFCASSTQRWGYTFGSGTRLTVV.

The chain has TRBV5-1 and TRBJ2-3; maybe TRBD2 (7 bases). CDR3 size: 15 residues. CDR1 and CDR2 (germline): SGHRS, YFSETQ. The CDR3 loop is CASREGGASTDTQYF. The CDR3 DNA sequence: TGCGCTAGCCGCGAAGGGGGGGCTAGCACAGATACGCAGTATTTT.

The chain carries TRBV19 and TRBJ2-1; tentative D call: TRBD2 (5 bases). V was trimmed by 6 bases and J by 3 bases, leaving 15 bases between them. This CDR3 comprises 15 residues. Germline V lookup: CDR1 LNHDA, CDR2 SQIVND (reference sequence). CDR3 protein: CASRAGLGRYNEQFF. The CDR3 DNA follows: TGTGCCAGTAGGGCGGGCCTTGGGCGCTACAATGAGCAGTTCTTC.

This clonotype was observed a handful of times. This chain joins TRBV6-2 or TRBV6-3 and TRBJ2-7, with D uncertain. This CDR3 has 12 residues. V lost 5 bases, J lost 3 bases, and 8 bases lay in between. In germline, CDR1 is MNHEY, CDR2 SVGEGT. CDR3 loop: CASSGGGYEQYF. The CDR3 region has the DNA TGTGCCAGCAGTGGTGGCGGCTACGAGCAGTACTTC.

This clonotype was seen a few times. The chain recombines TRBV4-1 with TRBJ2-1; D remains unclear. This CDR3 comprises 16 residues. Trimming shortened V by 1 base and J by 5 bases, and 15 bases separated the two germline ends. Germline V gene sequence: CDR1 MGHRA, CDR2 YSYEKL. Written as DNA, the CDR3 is TGCGCCAGCAGCCAAGTTGCTCACAAAACAAACAATGAGCAGTTCTTC. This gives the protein CASSQVAHKTNNEQFF.

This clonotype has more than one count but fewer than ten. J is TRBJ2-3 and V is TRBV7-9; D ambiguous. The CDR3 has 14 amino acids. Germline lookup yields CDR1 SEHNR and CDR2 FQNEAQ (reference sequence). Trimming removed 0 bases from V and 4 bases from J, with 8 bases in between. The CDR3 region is CASSLAGSPDTQYF. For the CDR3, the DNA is TGTGCCAGCAGCTTAGCCGGTTCCCCAGATACGCAGTATTTT.